The clone carrying this T cell receptor beta chain was recorded at least ten times. MiXCR, applied by TCRdb to the 5' RACE reads, yields one record per CDR3 protein. The table has about 140,000 distinct CDR3 sequences, 3.5% to 5% seen once. The study extracted total RNA from unfractionated whole blood. Trimming removed 5 bases from V and 4 bases from J; junction bases left unmatched: 5. This CDR3 contains 15 residues. These data belong to a study of human T cells and chemical hapten exposure. Overall study: Minor volume differences among pooled libraries chiefly drove per-sample TCR yield variation.

The receptor was derived from a female donor in good health. The V and J genes are TRBV12-3 or TRBV12-4 and TRBJ2-1; 10 nucleotides agree with TRBD1. This CDR3 is CASSLGQGGYNEQFF. The CDR3 region has the DNA TGTGCCAGCAGTCTCGGACAGGGGGGGTACAATGAGCAGTTCTTC.